This T cell receptor beta chain was retrieved from a study of technical replicates of blood from a few donors. Here immunoSEQ multiplex PCR was the method, and the copy in TCRdb shows in-frame clones only, minus some. Here the sample spans 98,000 or so clones, 95% being singletons. The CDR3 sequence is 13 residues long. Germline V gene sequence: CDR1 MDHEN, CDR2 SYDVKM. V lost 7 bases and J 3 bases, leaving 13 bases between the germline ends. The sample consisted of T cells isolated from PBMCs. This TCR came from a human donor in good health. The chain has TRBV28 and TRBJ2-7; a weak D match, TRBD1 (5 bases). DNA for the CDR3: TGTGCCAGCATGGGGCAGATCTACTACGAGCAGTACTTC. As protein: CASMGQIYYEQYF.